Below, 12 T cell receptor beta chains from the same sample are listed, as sequenced in a study of CXCR3-negative and CXCR3-positive naive CD8 T cells (dated by TCRdb to about 2019). These reads were obtained on a NextSeq 550. The Human TCR Profiling Kit (MiLaboratory) was used to make UMI-labeled 5' RACE TRB cDNA libraries. TCRdb reprocessed the raw reads; every CDR3 protein sequence is a single record, and DNA is not supplied. This sample's listing comprises some 41,000 distinct CDR3 sequences. The ten largest account for roughly 10% of the sample. The sequenced material came from memory CD8+ T cells from blood. Reading the label with the study, this specimen's cell subset or site is: conventional CD8+ memory T cells (TMEM), sorted as controls. The origin of the receptors is a human donor in good health. Some clones in this sample may be carry-over from other donors' samples.

The chain carries TRBV7-9 and TRBJ1-1. Germline V gene sequence: CDR1 SEHNR, CDR2 FQNEAQ (reference sequence). This CDR3 spans 14 amino acids. This chain's CDR3 is CASSLVAGNTEAFF.

The chain is built from TRBV20-1 and TRBJ2-5; TCRdb's assignment of TRBD1 cannot be checked, as there is no DNA. The germline V gene has CDR1 DFQATT and CDR2 SNEGSKA (reference sequence). This CDR3 comprises 17 residues. The CDR3 region is CSARSLAGGRGVETQYF.

V and J are TRBV14 and TRBJ1-4; TCRdb indicates TRBD1, and absent DNA this call remains unverified. Germline CDR1 reads SGHDN; CDR2 reads FVKESK. The CDR3 spans 19 residues. This chain's CDR3 is CASSQDPGQGILTNEKLFF. The whole variable domain, remainder taken from reference TRBV14 and TRBJ1-4, is EAGVTQFPSHSVIEKGQTVTLRCDPISGHDNLYWYRRVMGKEIKFLLHFVKESKQDESGMPNNRFLAERTGGTYSTLKVQPAELEDSGVYFCASSQDPGQGILTNEKLFFGSGTQLSVL.

V and J are TRBV6-5 and TRBJ1-3. Germline lookup yields CDR1 MNHEY and CDR2 SVGAGI. The CDR3 extends over 15 amino acids. This CDR3 is CASSIGFSSGNTIYF.

The rearrangement uses TRBV13 and TRBJ1-1; TCRdb proposes TRBD1, but this gene call is untestable without DNA. The length of the CDR3 is 17 residues. Germline CDR1 is PRHDT and CDR2 is FYEKMQ (reference sequence). The CDR3 reads CASSTPGTGGNGAEAFF.

The CDR3 protein is CSVEGDRAEAFF. This chain links TRBV29-1 with TRBJ1-1; TCRdb lists TRBD1, though no DNA is available to test this call. CDR1 and CDR2 from the germline V gene are SQVTM and ANQGSEA. The CDR3 sequence is 12 residues long.

This chain links TRBV6-5 with TRBJ2-4; as DNA is missing, the TRBD1 call by TCRdb cannot be tested. Germline V lookup: CDR1 MNHEY, CDR2 SVGAGI. This CDR3 spans 17 amino acids. The CDR3 region is CASSPAGRQLAKNIQYF.

V is TRBV12-3 or TRBV12-4 and J is TRBJ1-1. CDR3 length equals 11 residues. CDR3 amino acids: CASSPGEGAFF.

The rearrangement links TRBV20-1 to TRBJ2-3; the TCRdb call, TRBD1, lacks DNA for checking. This CDR3 region has 16 residues. Germline CDR1 DFQATT, CDR2 SNEGSKA (reference sequence). CDR3 residues: CSARDATALNTDTQYF.

The rearrangement uses TRBV20-1 and TRBJ2-1; checking the TCRdb D call of TRBD1 is not possible without DNA. The CDR3 covers 17 residues. Germline V CDR1 and CDR2: DFQATT, SNEGSKA (reference sequence). CDR3 in amino acids: CSAKRGDRVSNFNEQFF.

The rearrangement uses TRBV29-1 and TRBJ2-1; TCRdb proposes TRBD1, but this gene call is untestable without DNA. Germline V CDR1 and CDR2: SQVTM, ANQGSEA. The CDR3 sequence is 16 residues long. This chain's CDR3 is CSVEVVRTGGYNEQFF.

V and J are TRBV5-4 and TRBJ2-3; TCRdb indicates TRBD2, and absent DNA this call remains unverified. The length of the CDR3 is 17 residues. Germline values: CDR1 SGHNT, CDR2 YYREEE (reference sequence). CDR3 protein: CASSFYGAGGSEDTQYF.